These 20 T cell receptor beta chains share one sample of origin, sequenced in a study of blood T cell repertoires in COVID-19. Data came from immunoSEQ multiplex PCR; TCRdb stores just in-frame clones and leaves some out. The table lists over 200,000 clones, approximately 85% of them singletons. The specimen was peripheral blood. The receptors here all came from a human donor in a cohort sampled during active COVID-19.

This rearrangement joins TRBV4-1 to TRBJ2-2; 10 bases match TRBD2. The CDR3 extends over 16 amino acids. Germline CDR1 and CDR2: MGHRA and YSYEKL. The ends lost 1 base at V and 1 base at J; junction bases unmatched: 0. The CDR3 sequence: CASSQASGRNTGELFF. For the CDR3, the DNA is TGCGCCAGCAGCCAAGCTAGCGGGAGGAACACCGGGGAGCTGTTTTTT.

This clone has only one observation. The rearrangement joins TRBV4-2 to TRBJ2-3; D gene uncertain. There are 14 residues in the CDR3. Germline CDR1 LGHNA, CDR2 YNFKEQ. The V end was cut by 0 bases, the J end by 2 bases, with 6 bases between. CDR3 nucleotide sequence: TGTGCCAGCAGCCAAGAATCTTTCACAGATACGCAGTATTTT. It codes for CASSQESFTDTQYF.

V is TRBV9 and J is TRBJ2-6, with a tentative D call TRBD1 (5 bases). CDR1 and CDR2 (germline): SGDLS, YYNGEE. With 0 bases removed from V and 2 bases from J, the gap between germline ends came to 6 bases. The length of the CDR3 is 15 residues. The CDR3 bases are TGTGCCAGCAGCGTAGAAGGGGCTGGGGCCAACGTCCTGACTTTC. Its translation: CASSVEGAGANVLTF.

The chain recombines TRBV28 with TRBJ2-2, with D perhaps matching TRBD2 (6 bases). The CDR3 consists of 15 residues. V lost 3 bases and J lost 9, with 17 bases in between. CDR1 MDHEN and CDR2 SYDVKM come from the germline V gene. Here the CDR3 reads CASSLLAAGPRELFF. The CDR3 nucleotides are TGTGCCAGCAGTTTGTTAGCGGCCGGACCAAGGGAGCTGTTTTTT.

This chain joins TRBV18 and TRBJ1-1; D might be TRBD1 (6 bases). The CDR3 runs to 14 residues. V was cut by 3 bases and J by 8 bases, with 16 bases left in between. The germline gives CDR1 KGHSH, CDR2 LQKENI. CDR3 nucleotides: TGTGCCAGCTCACCGACATATTCTACAGGGGAAGCTTTCTTT. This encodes CASSPTYSTGEAFF. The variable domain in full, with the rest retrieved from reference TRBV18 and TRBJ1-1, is NAGVMQNPRHLVRRRGQEARLRCSPMKGHSHVYWYRQLPEEGLKFMVYLQKENIIDESGMPKERFSAEFPKEGPSILRIQQVVRGDSAAYFCASSPTYSTGEAFFGQGTRLTVV.

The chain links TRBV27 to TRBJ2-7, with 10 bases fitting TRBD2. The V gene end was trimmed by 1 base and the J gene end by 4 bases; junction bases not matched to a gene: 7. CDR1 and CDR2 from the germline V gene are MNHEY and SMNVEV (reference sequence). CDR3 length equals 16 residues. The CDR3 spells CASSLYSPTSGYEQYF. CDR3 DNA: TGTGCCAGCAGTTTATATTCTCCGACTAGCGGGTACGAGCAGTACTTC.

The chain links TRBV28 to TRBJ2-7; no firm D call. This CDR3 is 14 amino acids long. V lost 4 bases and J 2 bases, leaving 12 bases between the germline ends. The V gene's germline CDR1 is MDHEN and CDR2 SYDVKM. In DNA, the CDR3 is TGTGCCAGCAGTTCCTCGGGTTACGCCTACGAGCAGTACTTC. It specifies CASSSSGYAYEQYF.

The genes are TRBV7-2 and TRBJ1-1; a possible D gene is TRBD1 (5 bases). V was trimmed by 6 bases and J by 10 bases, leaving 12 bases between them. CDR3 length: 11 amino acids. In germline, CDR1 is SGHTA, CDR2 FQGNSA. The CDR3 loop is CASRRLGTAFF. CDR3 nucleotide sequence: TGTGCCAGCAGGAGACTAGGGACAGCTTTCTTT.

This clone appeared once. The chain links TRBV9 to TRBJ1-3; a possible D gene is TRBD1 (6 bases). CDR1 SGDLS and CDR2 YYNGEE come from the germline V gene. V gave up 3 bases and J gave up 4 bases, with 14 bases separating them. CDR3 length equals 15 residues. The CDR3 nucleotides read TGTGCCAGCAGCGCCGCGGGGGGCTTGGGAAACACCATATATTTT. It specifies CASSAAGGLGNTIYF.

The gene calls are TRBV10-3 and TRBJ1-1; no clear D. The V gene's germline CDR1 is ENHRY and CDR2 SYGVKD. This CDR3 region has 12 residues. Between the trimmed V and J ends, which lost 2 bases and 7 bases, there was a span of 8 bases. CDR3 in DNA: TGTGCCATCAGTGAGGCGGGTTATGAAGCTTTCTTT. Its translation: CAISEAGYEAFF.

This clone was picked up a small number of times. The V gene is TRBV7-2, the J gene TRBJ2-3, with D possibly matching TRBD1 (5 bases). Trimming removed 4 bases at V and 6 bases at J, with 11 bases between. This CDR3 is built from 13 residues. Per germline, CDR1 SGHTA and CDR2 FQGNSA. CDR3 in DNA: TGTGCCAGCAGCTCCAACAGGTTGGATACGCAGTATTTT. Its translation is CASSSNRLDTQYF.

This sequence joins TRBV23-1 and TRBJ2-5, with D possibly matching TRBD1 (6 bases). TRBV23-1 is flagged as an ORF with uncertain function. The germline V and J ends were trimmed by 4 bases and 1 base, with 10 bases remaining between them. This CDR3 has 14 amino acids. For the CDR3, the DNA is TGCGCCAGCAGTCGTGGACAGTCCCAAGAGACCCAGTACTTC. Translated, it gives CASSRGQSQETQYF.

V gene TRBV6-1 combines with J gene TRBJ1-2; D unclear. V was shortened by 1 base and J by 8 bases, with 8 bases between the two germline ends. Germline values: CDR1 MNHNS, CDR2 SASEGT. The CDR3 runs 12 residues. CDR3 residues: CASSEERRGYTF. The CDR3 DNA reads TGTGCCAGCAGTGAAGAGCGGAGAGGCTACACCTTC.

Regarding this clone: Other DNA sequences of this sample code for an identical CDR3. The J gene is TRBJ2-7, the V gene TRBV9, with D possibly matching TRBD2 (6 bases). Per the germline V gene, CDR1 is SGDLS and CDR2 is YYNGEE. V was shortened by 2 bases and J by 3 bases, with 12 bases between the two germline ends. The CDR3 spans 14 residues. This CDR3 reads CASSVGTRDYEQYF. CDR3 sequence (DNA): TGTGCCAGCAGCGTGGGGACTCGTGACTACGAGCAGTACTTC.

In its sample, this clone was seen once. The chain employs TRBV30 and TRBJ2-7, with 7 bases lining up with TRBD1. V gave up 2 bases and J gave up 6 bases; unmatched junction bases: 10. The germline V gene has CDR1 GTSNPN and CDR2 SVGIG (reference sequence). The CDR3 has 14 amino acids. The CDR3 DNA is TGTGCCTGGAGTTCCGACAGGGTGGTCCCCGAGCAGTACTTC. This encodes CAWSSDRVVPEQYF.

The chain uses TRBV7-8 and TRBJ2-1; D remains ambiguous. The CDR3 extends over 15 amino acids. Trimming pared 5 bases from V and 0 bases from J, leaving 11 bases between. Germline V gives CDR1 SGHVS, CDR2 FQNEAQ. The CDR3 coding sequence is TGTGCCAGCAGCATCTTTACAAGCTCCTACAATGAGCAGTTCTTC. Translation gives CASSIFTSSYNEQFF.

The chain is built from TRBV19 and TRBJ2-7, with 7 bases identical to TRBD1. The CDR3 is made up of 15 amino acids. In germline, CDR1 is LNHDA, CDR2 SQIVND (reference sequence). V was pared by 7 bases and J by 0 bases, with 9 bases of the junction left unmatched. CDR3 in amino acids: CASNSGTDYSYEQYF. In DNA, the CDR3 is TGTGCCAGTAACTCAGGGACAGATTACTCCTACGAGCAGTACTTC. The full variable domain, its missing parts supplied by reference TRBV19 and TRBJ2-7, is DGGITQSPKYLFRKEGQNVTLSCEQNLNHDAMYWYRQDPGQGLRLIYYSQIVNDFQKGDIAEGYSVSREKKESFPLTVTSAQKNPTAFYLCASNSGTDYSYEQYFGPGTRLTVT.

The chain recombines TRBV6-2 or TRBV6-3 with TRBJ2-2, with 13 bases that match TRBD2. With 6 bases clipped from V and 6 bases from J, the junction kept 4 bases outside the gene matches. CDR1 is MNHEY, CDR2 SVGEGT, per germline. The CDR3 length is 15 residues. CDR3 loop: CASSGLAGDSGELFF. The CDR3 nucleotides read TGTGCCAGCAGCGGACTAGCGGGAGATTCCGGGGAGCTGTTTTTT.

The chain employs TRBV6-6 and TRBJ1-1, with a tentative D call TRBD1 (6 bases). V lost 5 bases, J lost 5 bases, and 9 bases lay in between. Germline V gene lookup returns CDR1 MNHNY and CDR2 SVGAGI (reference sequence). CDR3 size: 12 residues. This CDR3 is CASSAQGTEAFF. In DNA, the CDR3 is TGTGCCAGCAGTGCACAGGGAACTGAAGCTTTCTTT.

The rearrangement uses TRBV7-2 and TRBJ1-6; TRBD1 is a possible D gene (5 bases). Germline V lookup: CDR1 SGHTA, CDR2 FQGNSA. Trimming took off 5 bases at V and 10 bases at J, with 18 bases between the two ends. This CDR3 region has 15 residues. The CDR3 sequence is CASSPRAQGASPLHF. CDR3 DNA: TGTGCCAGCAGCCCTAGAGCTCAAGGGGCCTCACCCCTCCACTTT. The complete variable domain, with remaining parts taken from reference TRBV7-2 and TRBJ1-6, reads GAGVSQSPSNKVTEKGKDVELRCDPISGHTALYWYRQSLGQGLEFLIYFQGNSAPDKSGLPSDRFSAERTGGSVSTLTIQRTQQEDSAVYLCASSPRAQGASPLHFGNGTRLTVT.